These 15 T cell receptor beta chains originate from one sample sequenced in a study of graft-versus-host responses after intestinal transplantation. The repertoire was sequenced with immunoSEQ multiplex PCR; TCRdb's copy has only in-frame clones and lacks some. The repertoire includes almost 55,000 clones, about 90% of them detected once, and around 5.5% sits in the top ten. The sequencing here drew on PBMCs, taken approximately 97 weeks after intestinal transplant. The receptor source for this set is a human patient who received an intestinal transplant, so some T cells may come from the graft donor.

The chain employs TRBV5-4 and TRBJ2-2; 8 bases agree with TRBD2. J was trimmed by 3 bases and V by 2 bases; bases with no gene match: 6. This CDR3 is 16 amino acids long. Germline loops: CDR1 SGHNT, CDR2 YYREEE (reference sequence). CDR3: CASSFGRGADTGELFF. DNA for the CDR3: TGTGCCAGCAGCTTTGGGCGGGGGGCGGACACCGGGGAGCTGTTTTTT.

This chain uses TRBV7-9 with TRBJ2-3; 13 bases fit TRBD2. The CDR3 contains 16 residues. Germline V gives CDR1 SEHNR, CDR2 FQNEAQ (reference sequence). The junction had 3 bases not matched to a gene; V was cut back by 4 bases and J by 2 bases. The CDR3 region has the DNA TGTGCCAGCAGCTCGGGACTAGCGGGGCTCACAGATACGCAGTATTTT. This gives the protein CASSSGLAGLTDTQYF.

V usage is TRBV19 and J usage is TRBJ2-7, with 8 bases that match TRBD1. The junction had 4 bases not matched to a gene; V was cut back by 3 bases and J by 0 bases. Germline values: CDR1 LNHDA, CDR2 SQIVND (reference sequence). The CDR3 sequence is 15 residues long. For the CDR3, the DNA is TGTGCCAGTAGTATCGGGGACAGGTACTCCTACGAGCAGTACTTC. Protein sequence: CASSIGDRYSYEQYF.

The chain is built from TRBV5-4 and TRBJ2-5, with a possible D match to TRBD2 (7 bases). V lost 0 bases and J lost 4, with 16 bases in between. The CDR3 is 16 amino acids. The germline gives CDR1 SGHNT, CDR2 YYREEE (reference sequence). This chain's CDR3 is CASSLERDGGRETQYF. CDR3 in DNA: TGTGCCAGCAGCTTGGAGCGGGATGGGGGGCGAGAGACCCAGTACTTC.

The V call is TRBV27, the J call TRBJ2-7; D may match TRBD1 or TRBD2 (7 bases each). The V and J ends lost 2 bases and 4 bases respectively, with 18 bases between them. In germline, CDR1 is MNHEY, CDR2 SMNVEV (reference sequence). The CDR3 covers 16 residues. CDR3 nucleotides: TGTGCCAGCAGTTTAAGGGGGCTGGGGGGGGATTACGAGCAGTACTTC. Encoded protein: CASSLRGLGGDYEQYF.

This chain connects TRBV9 to TRBJ2-2; 8 bases agree with TRBD2. Germline V lookup: CDR1 SGDLS, CDR2 YYNGEE. V lost 0 bases and J lost 0; bases outside the gene matches: 7. The CDR3 covers 18 residues. The CDR3 nucleotides read TGTGCCAGCAGCGTAGTGGCTAGCGGGTCCGCGAACACCGGGGAGCTGTTTTTT. It codes for CASSVVASGSANTGELFF. The complete variable domain, with remaining parts taken from reference TRBV9 and TRBJ2-2, reads DSGVTQTPKHLITATGQRVTLRCSPRSGDLSVYWYQQSLDQGLQFLIQYYNGEERAKGNILERFSAQQFPDLHSELNLSSLELGDSALYFCASSVVASGSANTGELFFGEGSRLTVL.

The V and J genes are TRBV5-1 and TRBJ2-7; D not resolved. CDR3 length: 12 residues. Germline V CDR1 and CDR2: SGHRS, YFSETQ. V lost 0 bases and J 2 bases, leaving 3 bases between the germline ends. The CDR3, as DNA: TGCGCCAGCAGCTTGGCCCCCTACGAGCAGTACTTC. The encoded protein is CASSLAPYEQYF.

The chain uses TRBV6-5 and TRBJ2-1; no firm D call. CDR3 length equals 13 residues. Germline-derived CDR1 and CDR2 are MNHEY and SVGAGI. With 6 bases removed from V and 9 bases from J, the gap between germline ends came to 15 bases. CDR3 nucleotides: TGTGCCAGCAGGTTGGGCCGCTTCGGTGAGCAGTTCTTC. It yields the protein CASRLGRFGEQFF.

The chain recombines TRBV29-1 with TRBJ1-2, with 7 positions matching TRBD1. This CDR3 has 14 amino acids. J lost 4 bases, V lost 3 bases, and 8 bases had no gene match. Germline V CDR1 and CDR2: SQVTM, ANQGSEA. The CDR3 DNA sequence: TGCAGCGTTGATCGAACAGGGGACTCCTATGGCTACACCTTC. Its translation: CSVDRTGDSYGYTF.

This chain connects TRBV6-1 to TRBJ2-5; the match to TRBD1 covers 9 bases. Gene TRBJ2-7 matches the end of the DNA better, so the J call may be wrong. Germline loops: CDR1 MNHNS, CDR2 SASEGT. The CDR3 sequence is 15 residues long. The CDR3 loop is CASSRTGQGINEQYF. In DNA, the CDR3 is TGTGCCAGCAGTAGGACGGGACAGGGTATAAACGAGCAGTACTTC.

The rearrangement uses TRBV6-1 and TRBJ2-7; 7 bases fit TRBD1. The trim removed 5 bases at V and 7 bases at J, leaving 11 bases unmatched. CDR1 and CDR2 (germline): MNHNS, SASEGT. The length of the CDR3 is 14 residues. The CDR3 DNA sequence: TGTGCCAGCAGTCTGACAGGGACCCCTGGGGAGCAGTACTTC. It encodes CASSLTGTPGEQYF.

The chain is built from TRBV6-5 and TRBJ2-2; D gene uncertain. The CDR3 is 14 amino acids. The germline CDR1 and CDR2 sequences are MNHEY and SVGAGI. V was clipped by 5 bases and J by 7 bases, with 14 bases between them. The CDR3: CASSPTPAHGELFF. CDR3 nucleotide sequence: TGTGCCAGCAGTCCCACCCCAGCCCACGGGGAGCTGTTTTTT.

This clone was counted once. J is TRBJ1-2 and V is TRBV19; no firm D call. V lost 3 bases to trimming and J lost 5 bases, with 10 bases between them. The germline gives CDR1 LNHDA, CDR2 SQIVND (reference sequence). The CDR3 contains 13 residues. CDR3 protein: CASSMEGSYGYTF. The DNA for the CDR3 is TGTGCCAGTAGTATGGAGGGTTCGTATGGCTACACCTTC.

DNA for the CDR3: TGTGCCAGCAGCGCCGGACCGGGGGGAAGCGCAGATACGCAGTATTTT. This encodes CASSAGPGGSADTQYF. The chain joins TRBV6-4 to TRBJ2-3; 7 bases map to TRBD2. This CDR3 region has 16 residues. V was clipped by 6 bases and J by 4 bases; unmatched bases: 13. Germline V gives CDR1 MRHNA, CDR2 SNTAGT.

This rearrangement joins TRBV21-1 to TRBJ2-7; the listed D gene, TRBD2, was not tested against the DNA. TRBV21-1 is annotated as a pseudogene. The CDR3 totals 13 residues. For the CDR3, the DNA is TGTGCCAGCAGCCGGGGGAGCAACTACGAGCAGTACTTC. Translation gives CASSRGSNYEQYF.